This entry is about one TCR beta chain. These data are taken from a study of blood T cells in healthy people across ages. The CDR3 loop spans 14 amino acids. V was cut by 6 bases and J by 0 bases, with 12 bases left in between. Germline V gene sequence: CDR1 MNHNY, CDR2 SVGAGI (reference sequence). Next came a second PCR, run for about 7 to 12 cycles, which used a sample-barcoded 5' primer along with a J-beta primer mix. TCRdb recomputed calls from the 5' RACE reads with MiXCR, one row per CDR3 protein. In the table there are about 1.8 million distinct CDR3 sequences, around 50% of which are singletons.

The rearrangement uses TRBV6-6 and TRBJ2-7; the D call may be TRBD1 or TRBD2 (5 bases each). The clonotype was recovered from a middle-aged woman in good health. Source material: blood. CDR3 in amino acids: CASRGDASSYEQYF. CDR3 in DNA: TGTGCCAGCAGGGGGGACGCTAGCTCCTACGAGCAGTACTTC.